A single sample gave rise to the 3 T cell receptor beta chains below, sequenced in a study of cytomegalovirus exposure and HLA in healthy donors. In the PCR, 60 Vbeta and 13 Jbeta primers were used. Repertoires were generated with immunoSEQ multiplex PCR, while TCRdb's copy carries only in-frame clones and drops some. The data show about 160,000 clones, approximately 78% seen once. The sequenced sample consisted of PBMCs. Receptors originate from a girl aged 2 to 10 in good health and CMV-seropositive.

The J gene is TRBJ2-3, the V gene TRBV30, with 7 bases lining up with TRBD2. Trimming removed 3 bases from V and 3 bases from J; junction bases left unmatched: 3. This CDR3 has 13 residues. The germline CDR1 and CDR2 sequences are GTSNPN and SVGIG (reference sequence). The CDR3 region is CAWRGGYTDTQYF. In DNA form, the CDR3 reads TGTGCCTGGAGGGGAGGGTATACAGATACGCAGTATTTT.

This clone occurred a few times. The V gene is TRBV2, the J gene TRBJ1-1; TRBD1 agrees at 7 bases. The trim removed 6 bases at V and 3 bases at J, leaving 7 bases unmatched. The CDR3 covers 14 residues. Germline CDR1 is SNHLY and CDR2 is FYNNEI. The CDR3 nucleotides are TGTGCCAGCAGACCTCGGACAGGAGACACTGAAGCTTTCTTT. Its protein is CASRPRTGDTEAFF.

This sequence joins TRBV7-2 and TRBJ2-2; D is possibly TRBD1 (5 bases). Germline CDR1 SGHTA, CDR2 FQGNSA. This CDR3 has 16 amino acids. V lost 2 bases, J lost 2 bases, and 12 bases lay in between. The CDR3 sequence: CASSLRQPLNTGELFF. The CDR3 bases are TGTGCCAGCAGCTTAAGACAGCCCCTCAACACCGGGGAGCTGTTTTTT.